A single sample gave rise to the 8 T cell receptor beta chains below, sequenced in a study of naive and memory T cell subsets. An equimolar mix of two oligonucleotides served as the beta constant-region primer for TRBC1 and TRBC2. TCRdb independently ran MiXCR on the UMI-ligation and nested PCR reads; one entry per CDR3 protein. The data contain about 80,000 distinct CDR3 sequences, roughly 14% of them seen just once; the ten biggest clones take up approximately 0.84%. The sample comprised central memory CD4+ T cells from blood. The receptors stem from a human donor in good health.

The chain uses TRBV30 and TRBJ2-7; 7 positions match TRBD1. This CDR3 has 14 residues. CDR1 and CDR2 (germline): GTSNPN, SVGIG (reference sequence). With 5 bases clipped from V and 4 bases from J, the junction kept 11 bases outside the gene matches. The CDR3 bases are TGTGCCTGGGAGTCGGGCAGGGGGAAGTACGAGCAGTACTTC. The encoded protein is CAWESGRGKYEQYF. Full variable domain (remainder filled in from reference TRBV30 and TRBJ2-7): SQTIHQWPATLVQPVGSPLSLECTVEGTSNPNLYWYRQAAGRGLQLLFYSVGIGQISSEVPQNLSASRPQDRQFILSSKKLLLSDSGFYLCAWESGRGKYEQYFGPGTRLTVT.

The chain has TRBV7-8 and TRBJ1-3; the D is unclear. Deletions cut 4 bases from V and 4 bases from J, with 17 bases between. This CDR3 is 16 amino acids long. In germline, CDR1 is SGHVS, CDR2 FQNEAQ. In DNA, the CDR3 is TGTGCCAGCAGCTCCACCTGGGCGGTAACGGGAAACACCATATATTTT. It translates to CASSSTWAVTGNTIYF.

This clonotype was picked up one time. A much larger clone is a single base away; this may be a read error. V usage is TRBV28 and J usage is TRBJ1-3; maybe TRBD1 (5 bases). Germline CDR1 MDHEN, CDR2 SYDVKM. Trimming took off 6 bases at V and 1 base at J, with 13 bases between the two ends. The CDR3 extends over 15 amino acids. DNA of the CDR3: TGTGCCAGCAGCTCTCCATGGACATCTGGAAACACCATATATTTT. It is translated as CASSSPWTSGNTIYF.

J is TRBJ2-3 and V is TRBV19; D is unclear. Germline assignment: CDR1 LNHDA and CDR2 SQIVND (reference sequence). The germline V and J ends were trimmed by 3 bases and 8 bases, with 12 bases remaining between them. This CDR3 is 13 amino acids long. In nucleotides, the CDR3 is TGTGCCAGTAGTATTGGGGATGGTGGTACGCAGTATTTT. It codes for CASSIGDGGTQYF.

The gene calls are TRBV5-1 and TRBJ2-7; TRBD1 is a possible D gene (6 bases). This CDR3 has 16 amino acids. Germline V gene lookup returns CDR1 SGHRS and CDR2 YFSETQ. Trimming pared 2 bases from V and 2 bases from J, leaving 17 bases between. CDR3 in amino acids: CASSLETPGAAYEQYF. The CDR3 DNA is TGCGCCAGCAGCTTAGAGACTCCAGGGGCTGCCTACGAGCAGTACTTC.

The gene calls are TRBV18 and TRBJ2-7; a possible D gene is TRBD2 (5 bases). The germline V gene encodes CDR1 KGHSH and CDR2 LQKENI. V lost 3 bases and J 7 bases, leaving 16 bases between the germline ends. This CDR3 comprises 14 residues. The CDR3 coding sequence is TGTGCCAGCTCACCGGACGGGATTCGGCGGGAGCAGTACTTC. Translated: CASSPDGIRREQYF.

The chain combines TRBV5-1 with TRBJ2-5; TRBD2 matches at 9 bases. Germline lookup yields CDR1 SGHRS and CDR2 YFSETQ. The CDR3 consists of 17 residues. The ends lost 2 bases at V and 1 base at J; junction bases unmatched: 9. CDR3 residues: CASSFSGAGGSQETQYF. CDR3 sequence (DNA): TGCGCCAGCAGCTTTTCAGGAGCGGGAGGCTCCCAAGAGACCCAGTACTTC.

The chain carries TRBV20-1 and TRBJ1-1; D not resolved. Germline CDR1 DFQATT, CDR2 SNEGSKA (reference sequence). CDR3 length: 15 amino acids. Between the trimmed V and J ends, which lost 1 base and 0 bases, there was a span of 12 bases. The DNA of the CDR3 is TGCAGTGCTAGAGCTGGTAGGGCGGTGAACACTGAAGCTTTCTTT. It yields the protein CSARAGRAVNTEAFF.